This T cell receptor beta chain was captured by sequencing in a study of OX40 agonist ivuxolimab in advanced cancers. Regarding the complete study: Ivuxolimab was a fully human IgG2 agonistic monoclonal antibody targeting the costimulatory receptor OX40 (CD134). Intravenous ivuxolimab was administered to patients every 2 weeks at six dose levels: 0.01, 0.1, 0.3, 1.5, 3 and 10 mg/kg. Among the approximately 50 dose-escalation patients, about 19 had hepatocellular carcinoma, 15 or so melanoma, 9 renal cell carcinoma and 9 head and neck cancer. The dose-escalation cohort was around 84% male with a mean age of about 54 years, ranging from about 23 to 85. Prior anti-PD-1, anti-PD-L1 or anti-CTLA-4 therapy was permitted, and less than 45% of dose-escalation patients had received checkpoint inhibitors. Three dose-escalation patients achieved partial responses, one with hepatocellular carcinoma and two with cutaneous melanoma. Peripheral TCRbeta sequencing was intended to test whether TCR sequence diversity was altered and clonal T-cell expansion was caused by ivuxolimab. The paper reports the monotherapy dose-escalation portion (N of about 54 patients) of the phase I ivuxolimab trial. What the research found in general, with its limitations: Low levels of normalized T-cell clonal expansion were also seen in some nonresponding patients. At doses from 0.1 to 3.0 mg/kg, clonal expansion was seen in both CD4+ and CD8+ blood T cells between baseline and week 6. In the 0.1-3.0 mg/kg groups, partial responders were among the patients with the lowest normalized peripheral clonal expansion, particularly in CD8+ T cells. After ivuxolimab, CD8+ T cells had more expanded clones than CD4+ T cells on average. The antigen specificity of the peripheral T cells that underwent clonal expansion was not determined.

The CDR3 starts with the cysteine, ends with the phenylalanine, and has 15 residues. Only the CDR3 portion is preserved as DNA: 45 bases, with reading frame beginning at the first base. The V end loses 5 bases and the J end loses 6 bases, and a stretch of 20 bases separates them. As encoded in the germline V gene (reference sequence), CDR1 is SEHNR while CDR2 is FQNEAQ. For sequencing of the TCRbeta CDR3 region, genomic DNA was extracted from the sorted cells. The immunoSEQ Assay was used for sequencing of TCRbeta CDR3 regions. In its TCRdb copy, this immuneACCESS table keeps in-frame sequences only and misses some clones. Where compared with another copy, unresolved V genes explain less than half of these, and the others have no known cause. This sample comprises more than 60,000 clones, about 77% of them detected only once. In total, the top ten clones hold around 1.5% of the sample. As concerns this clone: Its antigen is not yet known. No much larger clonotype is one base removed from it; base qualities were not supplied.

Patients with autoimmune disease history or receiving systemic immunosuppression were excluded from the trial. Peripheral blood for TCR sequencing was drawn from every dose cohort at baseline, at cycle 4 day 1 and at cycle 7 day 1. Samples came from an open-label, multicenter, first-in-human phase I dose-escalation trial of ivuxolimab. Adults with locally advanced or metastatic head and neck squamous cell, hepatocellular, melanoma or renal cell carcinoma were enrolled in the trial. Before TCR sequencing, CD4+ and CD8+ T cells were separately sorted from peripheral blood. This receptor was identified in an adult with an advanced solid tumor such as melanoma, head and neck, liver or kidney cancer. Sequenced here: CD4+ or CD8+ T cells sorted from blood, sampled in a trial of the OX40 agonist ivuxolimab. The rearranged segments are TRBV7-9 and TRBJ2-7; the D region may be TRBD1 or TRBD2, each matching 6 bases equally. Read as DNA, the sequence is TGTGCCAGCAGCCCCCGAGGCGGGGAAGGGGGCGAGCAGTACTTC. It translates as CASSPRGGEGGEQYF.